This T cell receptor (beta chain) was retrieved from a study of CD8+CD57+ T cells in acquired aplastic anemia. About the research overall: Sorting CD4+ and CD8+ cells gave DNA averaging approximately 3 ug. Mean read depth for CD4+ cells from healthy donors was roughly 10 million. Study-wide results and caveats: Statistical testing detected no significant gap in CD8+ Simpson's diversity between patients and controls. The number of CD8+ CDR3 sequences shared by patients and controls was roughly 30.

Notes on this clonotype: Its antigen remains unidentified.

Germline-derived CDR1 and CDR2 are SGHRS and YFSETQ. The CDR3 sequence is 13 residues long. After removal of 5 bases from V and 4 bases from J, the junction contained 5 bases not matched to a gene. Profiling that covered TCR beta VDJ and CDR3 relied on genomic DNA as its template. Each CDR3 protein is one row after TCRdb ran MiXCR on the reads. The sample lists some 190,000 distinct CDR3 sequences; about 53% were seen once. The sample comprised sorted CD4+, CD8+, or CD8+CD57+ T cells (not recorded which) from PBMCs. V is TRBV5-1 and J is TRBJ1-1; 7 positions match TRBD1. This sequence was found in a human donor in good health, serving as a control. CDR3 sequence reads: CASRAGGPTEAFF. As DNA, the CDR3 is TGCGCCAGCAGGGCAGGGGGGCCCACTGAAGCTTTCTTT.